This TCR beta chain was sequenced in a study of blood T cell repertoires in COVID-19. Overall study: COVID-19 samples from acute and convalescent phases originated in the United States, Italy and Spain. Sources were T cells, B-cell-depleted T cells, or PBMCs; the material itself was cDNA or gDNA.

There are 12 residues in the CDR3. Germline V CDR1 and CDR2: LGHNA, YNFKEQ. Trimming took off 5 bases at V and 5 bases at J, with 9 bases between the two ends. This clone was counted only a few times. Authors' processing steps: From reference gene primer amplification, estimates of nucleated cell counts were derived. The data were produced by immunoSEQ multiplex PCR, yet TCRdb's version contains in-frame clones alone and is incomplete. V and J calls and clone size follow that table, whereas D and trimming were derived from the DNA. This sample has some 100,000 clones; over 75% occur once, and the top ten carry under 7.5%.

The sequence came from a woman in her sixties or seventies with acute or convalescent COVID-19. This chain links TRBV4-2 with TRBJ1-2; D unresolved. Sequencing used peripheral blood. CDR3: CASSVTGYGYTF. CDR3 bases: TGTGCCAGCAGCGTGACGGGGTATGGCTACACCTTC.